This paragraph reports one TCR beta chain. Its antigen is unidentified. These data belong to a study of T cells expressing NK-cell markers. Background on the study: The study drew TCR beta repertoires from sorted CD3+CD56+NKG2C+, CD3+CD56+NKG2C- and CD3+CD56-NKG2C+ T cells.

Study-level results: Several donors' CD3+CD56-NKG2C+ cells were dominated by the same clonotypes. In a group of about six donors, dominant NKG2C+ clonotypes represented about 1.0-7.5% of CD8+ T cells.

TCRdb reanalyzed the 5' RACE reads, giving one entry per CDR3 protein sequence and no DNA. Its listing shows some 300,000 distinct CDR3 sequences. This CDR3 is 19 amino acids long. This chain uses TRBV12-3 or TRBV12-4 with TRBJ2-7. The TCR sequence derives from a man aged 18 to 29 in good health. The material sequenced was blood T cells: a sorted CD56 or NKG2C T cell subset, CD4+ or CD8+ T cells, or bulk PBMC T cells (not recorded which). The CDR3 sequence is CASSLSLLLFGQLGYEQYF.